This T cell receptor beta chain appears in the sequencing data of a study of T-cell memory formation after mild COVID-19. Looking at the study overall: Most TCR clusters belonged to a single donor.

V gave up 2 bases and J gave up 0 bases, with 15 bases separating them. CDR3 length: 16 amino acids. Germline loops: CDR1 DFQATT, CDR2 SNEGSKA (reference sequence). Findings and limits, study-wide: Later expanders leaned CD4+, whereas day 15 to 85 contracting clones were balanced CD4/CD8. SARS-CoV-2 specificity was not confirmed for second-wave clones peaking on day 37.

A few counts support this clonotype. Antigen specificity is unknown. The TCR alpha and TCR beta cDNA libraries, bearing sample barcodes and UMIs, were generated by 5'RACE using constant-segment primers. TCRdb called the 5' RACE reads again in MiXCR, with one record for every CDR3 protein. The table includes about 340,000 distinct CDR3 sequences, roughly 15% detected once. Material: PBMCs or a T cell subset sorted from them (not recorded which). The receptor comes from a man between 18 and 35 years old who had mild COVID-19 (a few samples of this study predate the infection). Cell type and time point are not known. The V and J genes are TRBV20-1 and TRBJ2-3; D gene ambiguous. The CDR3 nucleotides are TGCAGTGCTAGAACCCCCGCGCGGTCTAGCACAGATACGCAGTATTTT. Translation gives CSARTPARSSTDTQYF.